Given below is one TCR beta chain in context. The antigen is unknown. The junction shows a germline mismatch at one end, possibly a read error. Multiple V-beta primers and a C-beta primer amplified TCRB from RNA. Input was approximately 0.5 ug total RNA, reverse-transcribed with a C-beta primer. TCRdb recomputed calls from the multiplex PCR reads with MiXCR, one row per CDR3 protein. The table records approximately 9,300 distinct CDR3 sequences, about 66% of them present only once. This sample is drawn from a study of tumor-infiltrating lymphocytes in glioblastoma multiforme. Study-wide findings and caveats: Functional subtype sorting of these T cells was not performed. RNA-based TCR sequencing may distort clone frequencies, since cells carry unequal TCR transcript numbers.

The CDR3 is made up of 18 amino acids. Germline CDR1 reads ENHRY; CDR2 reads SYGVKD. The sequence was obtained from a male donor with glioblastoma. This chain connects TRBV10-3 to TRBJ2-6; TRBD1 aligns across 7 bases. Material: brain tumor tissue. CDR3 sequence (DNA): TGTGCCATCAGTGGATGGAGACAGGGACACACTGGGGCCAACATCCTGACTTTC. It encodes CAISGWRQGHTGANILTF.